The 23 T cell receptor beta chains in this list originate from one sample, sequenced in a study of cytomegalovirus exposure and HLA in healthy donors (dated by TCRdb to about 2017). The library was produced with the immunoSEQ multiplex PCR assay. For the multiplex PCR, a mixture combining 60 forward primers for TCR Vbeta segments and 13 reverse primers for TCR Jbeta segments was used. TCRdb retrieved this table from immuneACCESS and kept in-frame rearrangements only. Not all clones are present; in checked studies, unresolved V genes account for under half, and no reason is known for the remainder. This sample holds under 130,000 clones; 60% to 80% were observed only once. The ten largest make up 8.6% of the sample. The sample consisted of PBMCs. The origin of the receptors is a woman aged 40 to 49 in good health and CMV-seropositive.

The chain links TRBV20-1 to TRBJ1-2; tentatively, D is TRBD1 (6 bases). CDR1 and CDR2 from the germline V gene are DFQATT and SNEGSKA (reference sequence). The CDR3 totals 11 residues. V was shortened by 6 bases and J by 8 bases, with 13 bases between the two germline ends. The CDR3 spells CSAPYRDGYTF. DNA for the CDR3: TGCAGTGCGCCTTACAGGGACGGCTACACCTTC.

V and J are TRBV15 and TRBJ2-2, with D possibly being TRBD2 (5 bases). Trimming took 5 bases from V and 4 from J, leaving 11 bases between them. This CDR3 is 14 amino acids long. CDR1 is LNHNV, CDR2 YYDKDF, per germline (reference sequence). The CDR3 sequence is CATSGRLGTGELFF. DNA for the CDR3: TGTGCCACCAGCGGGAGACTGGGCACCGGGGAGCTGTTTTTT.

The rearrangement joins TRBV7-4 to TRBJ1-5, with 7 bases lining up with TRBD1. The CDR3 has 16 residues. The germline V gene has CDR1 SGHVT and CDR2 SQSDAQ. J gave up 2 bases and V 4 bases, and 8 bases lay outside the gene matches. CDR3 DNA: TGTGCCAGCAGCTCTGCGACAGGGCCTCGCAATCAGCCCCAGCATTTT. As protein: CASSSATGPRNQPQHF.

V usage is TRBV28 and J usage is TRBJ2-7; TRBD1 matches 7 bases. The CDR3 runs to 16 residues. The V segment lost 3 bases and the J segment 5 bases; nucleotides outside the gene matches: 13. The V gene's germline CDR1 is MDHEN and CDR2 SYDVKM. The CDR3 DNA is TGTGCCAGCAGTTTCGGGGTAGGACAGGTGGGCGACGAGCAGTACTTC. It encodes CASSFGVGQVGDEQYF.

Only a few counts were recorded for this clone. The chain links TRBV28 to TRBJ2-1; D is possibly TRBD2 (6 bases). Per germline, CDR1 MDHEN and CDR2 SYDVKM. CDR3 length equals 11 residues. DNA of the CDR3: TGTGCGTCCGCCCGGGGGAATGAGCAGTTCTTC. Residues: CASARGNEQFF.

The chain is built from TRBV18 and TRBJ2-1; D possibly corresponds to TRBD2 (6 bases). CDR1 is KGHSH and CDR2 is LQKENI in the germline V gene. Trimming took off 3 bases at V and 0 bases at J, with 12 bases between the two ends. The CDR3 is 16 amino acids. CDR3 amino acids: CASSPLGGASYNEQFF. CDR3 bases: TGTGCCAGCTCACCCTTGGGCGGGGCCTCCTACAATGAGCAGTTCTTC. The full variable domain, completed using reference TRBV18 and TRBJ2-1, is NAGVMQNPRHLVRRRGQEARLRCSPMKGHSHVYWYRQLPEEGLKFMVYLQKENIIDESGMPKERFSAEFPKEGPSILRIQQVVRGDSAAYFCASSPLGGASYNEQFFGPGTRLTVL.

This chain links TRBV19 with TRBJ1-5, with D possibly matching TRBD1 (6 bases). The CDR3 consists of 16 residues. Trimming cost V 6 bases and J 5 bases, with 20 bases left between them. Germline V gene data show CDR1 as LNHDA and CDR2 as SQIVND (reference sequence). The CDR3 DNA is TGTGCCAGTAGCCGGGCAGGGGCCTTCTATTATCAGCCCCAGCATTTT. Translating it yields CASSRAGAFYYQPQHF.

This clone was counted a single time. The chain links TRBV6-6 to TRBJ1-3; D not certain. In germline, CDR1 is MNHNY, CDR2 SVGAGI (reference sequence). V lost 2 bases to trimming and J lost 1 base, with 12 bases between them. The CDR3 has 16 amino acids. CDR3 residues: CASSYGTVRSGNTIYF. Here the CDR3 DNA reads TGTGCCAGCAGTTACGGTACAGTTAGATCTGGAAACACCATATATTTT.

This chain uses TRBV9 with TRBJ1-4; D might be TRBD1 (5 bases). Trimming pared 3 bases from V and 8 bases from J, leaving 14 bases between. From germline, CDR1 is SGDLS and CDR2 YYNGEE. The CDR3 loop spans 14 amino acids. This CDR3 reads CASSDGGAGEKLFF. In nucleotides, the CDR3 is TGTGCCAGCAGCGATGGAGGGGCAGGCGAAAAACTGTTTTTT.

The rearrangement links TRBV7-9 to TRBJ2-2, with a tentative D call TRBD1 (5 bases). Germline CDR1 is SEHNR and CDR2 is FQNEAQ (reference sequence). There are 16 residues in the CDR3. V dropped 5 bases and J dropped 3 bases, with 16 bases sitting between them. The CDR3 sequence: CASSPPFRVDTGELFF. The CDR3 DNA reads TGTGCCAGCAGCCCTCCATTCAGGGTTGACACCGGGGAGCTGTTTTTT.

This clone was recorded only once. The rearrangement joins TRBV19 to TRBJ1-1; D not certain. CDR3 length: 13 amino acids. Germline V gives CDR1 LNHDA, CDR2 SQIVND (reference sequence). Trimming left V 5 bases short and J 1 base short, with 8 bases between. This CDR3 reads CASSREGNTEAFF. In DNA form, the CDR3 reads TGTGCCAGTAGTCGGGAGGGGAACACTGAAGCTTTCTTT.

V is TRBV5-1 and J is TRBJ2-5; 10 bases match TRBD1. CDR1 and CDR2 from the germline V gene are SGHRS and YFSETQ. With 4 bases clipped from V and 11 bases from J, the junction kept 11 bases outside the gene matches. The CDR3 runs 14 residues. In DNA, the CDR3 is TGCGCCAGCAGCCCGGGACAGGGGTCTCCAGAGCAGTACTTC. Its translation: CASSPGQGSPEQYF.

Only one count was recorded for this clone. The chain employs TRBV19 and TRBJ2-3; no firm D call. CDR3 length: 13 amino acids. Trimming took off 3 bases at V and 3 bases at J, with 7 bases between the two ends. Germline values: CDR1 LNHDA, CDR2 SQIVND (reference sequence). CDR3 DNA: TGTGCCAGTAGTATTGCAGTTACAGATACGCAGTATTTT. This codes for CASSIAVTDTQYF. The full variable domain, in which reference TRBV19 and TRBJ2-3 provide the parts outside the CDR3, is DGGITQSPKYLFRKEGQNVTLSCEQNLNHDAMYWYRQDPGQGLRLIYYSQIVNDFQKGDIAEGYSVSREKKESFPLTVTSAQKNPTAFYLCASSIAVTDTQYFGPGTRLTVL.

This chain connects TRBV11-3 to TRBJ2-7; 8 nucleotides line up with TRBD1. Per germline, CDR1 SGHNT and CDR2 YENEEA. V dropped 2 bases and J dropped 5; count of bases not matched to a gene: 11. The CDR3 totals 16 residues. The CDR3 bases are TGTGCCAGCAGCTTATGGTCGACAGGGGTTTCACACGAGCAGTACTTC. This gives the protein CASSLWSTGVSHEQYF.

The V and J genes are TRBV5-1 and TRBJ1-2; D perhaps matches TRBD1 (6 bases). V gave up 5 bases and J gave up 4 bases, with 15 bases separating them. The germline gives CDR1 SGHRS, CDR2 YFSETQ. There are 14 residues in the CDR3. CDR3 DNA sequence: TGCGCCAGCAGGATGGGGGGGCTTGGCTATGGCTACACCTTC. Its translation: CASRMGGLGYGYTF.

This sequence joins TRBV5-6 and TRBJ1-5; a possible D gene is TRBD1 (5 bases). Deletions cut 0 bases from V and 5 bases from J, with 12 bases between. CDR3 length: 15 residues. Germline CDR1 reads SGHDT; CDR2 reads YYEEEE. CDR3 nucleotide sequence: TGTGCCAGCAGCTTGGTTGGGGGAGGGGATCAGCCCCAGCATTTT. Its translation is CASSLVGGGDQPQHF.

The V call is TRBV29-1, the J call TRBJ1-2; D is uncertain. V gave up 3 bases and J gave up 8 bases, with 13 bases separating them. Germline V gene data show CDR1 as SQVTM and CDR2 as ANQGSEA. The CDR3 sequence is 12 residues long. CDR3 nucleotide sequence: TGCAGCGTTGAGAGGTCCGGAAGAGGCTACACCTTC. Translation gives CSVERSGRGYTF.

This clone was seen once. The CDR3 here is CASTIGGSRQYF. The DNA for the CDR3 is TGTGCCAGCACCATTGGGGGCAGTCGGCAGTATTTT. J is TRBJ2-3 and V is TRBV28, with D perhaps matching TRBD1 (6 bases). Germline V CDR1 and CDR2: MDHEN, SYDVKM. V lost 7 bases, J lost 11 bases, and 16 bases lay in between. This CDR3 spans 12 amino acids.

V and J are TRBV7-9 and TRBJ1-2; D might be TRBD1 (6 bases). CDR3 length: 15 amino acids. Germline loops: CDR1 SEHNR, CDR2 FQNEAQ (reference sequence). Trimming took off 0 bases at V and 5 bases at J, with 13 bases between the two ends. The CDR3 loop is CASSLAWGQGYGYTF. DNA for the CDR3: TGTGCCAGCAGCTTAGCTTGGGGGCAGGGTTATGGCTACACCTTC. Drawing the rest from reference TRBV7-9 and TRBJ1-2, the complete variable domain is DTGVSQNPRHKITKRGQNVTFRCDPISEHNRLYWYRQTLGQGPEFLTYFQNEAQLEKSRLLSDRFSAERPKGSFSTLEIQRTEQGDSAMYLCASSLAWGQGYGYTFGSGTRLTVV.

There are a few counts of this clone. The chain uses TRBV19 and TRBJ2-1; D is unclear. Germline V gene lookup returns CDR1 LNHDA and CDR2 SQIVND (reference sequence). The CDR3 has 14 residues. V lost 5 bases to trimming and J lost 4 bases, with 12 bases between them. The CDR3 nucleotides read TGTGCCAGTAGTGTCTCTAGTATATACAATGAGCAGTTCTTC. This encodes CASSVSSIYNEQFF.

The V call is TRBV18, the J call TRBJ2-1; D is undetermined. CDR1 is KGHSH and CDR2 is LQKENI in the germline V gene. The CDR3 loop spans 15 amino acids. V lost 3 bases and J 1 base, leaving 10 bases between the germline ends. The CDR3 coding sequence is TGTGCCAGCTCACCGGTGGCGGAATCCTACAATGAGCAGTTCTTC. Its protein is CASSPVAESYNEQFF. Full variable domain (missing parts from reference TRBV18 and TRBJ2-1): NAGVMQNPRHLVRRRGQEARLRCSPMKGHSHVYWYRQLPEEGLKFMVYLQKENIIDESGMPKERFSAEFPKEGPSILRIQQVVRGDSAAYFCASSPVAESYNEQFFGPGTRLTVL.

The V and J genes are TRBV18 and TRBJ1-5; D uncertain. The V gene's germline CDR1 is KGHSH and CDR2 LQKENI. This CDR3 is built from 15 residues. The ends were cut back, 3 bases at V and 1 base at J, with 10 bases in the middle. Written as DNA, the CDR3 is TGTGCCAGCTCACCTCCGGGAACAAGCAATCAGCCCCAGCATTTT. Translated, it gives CASSPPGTSNQPQHF.

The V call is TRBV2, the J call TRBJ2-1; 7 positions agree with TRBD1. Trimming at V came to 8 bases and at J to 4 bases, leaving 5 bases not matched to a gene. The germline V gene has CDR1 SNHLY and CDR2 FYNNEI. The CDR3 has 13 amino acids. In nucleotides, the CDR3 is TGTGCCAGCGGGACAGAAACTTACAATGAGCAGTTCTTC. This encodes CASGTETYNEQFF.